These 2 T cell receptor beta chains came from one sample sequenced in a study of beta chain features in type 1 diabetes. Study-wide results and caveats: Shorter TCRB CDR3s, moderately but significantly so, marked every one of the four CD4+ subsets in Type 1 diabetes patients.

Expressed TCRB transcripts were sequenced after all isolated RNA was converted to cDNA. Produced via immunoSEQ multiplex PCR; TCRdb's table is partial and in-frame only. The repertoire has about 340,000 clones, about 13% of them found once; the top ten carry around 0.016%. Their specific antigens are unknown. Sequenced sample: naive CD4+ T cells from blood. The origin of the receptors is a woman under 30 with type 1 diabetes.

In its sample, this clone was seen a few times. The J gene is TRBJ2-5, the V gene TRBV7-2; the match to TRBD2 covers 8 bases. J lost 3 bases, V lost 1 base, and 4 bases had no gene match. CDR1 is SGHTA, CDR2 FQGNSA, per germline. This CDR3 has 15 residues. The CDR3 region has the DNA TGTGCCAGCAGCTTAGGAGCGGGAGTGAAAGAGACCCAGTACTTC. Its protein product is CASSLGAGVKETQYF.

There are a few counts of this clone. The chain links TRBV28 to TRBJ2-3; 7 nucleotides match TRBD2. In germline, CDR1 is MDHEN, CDR2 SYDVKM. J gave up 5 bases and V 3 bases, and 8 bases lay outside the gene matches. The CDR3 has 15 residues. The CDR3 DNA follows: TGTGCCAGCAGTTTCATTGGCGGGAGTATAGATACGCAGTATTTT. Protein: CASSFIGGSIDTQYF.